This is a list of T cell receptor beta chains from one sample in a study of T cell responses to AZD1222 COVID-19 vaccine. Using immunoSEQ multiplex PCR, the repertoire was profiled, and TCRdb retains in-frame clones only, with some absent. The table lists over 150,000 clones, 91% of them singletons, with 3.4% in the top ten. The sample here was peripheral blood, taken 28 days after the second AZD1222 dose. These receptor sequences come from an adult who received the AZD1222 COVID-19 vaccine. Both conserved end residues are part of each CDR3. The D gene is left open where the match is weak. Size is stated for part of the rows, as once, few or many counts, or as a class when the clone is expanded.

14,-,TRBD1,TRBV14,TRBJ2-1,TGTGCCAGCAGCCCGGGGACAGGCTCCAATGAGCAGTTCTTC,CASSPGTGSNEQFF
17,-,TRBD2,TRBV11-3,TRBJ2-3,TGTGCCAGCAGCTTAGGACTAGCGGGAGTGGGCACAGATACGCAGTATTTT,CASSLGLAGVGTDTQYF
13,-,-,TRBV4-1,TRBJ2-7,TGCGCCAGCAGCCAAGCGGGTGGGGAAGAGCAGTACTTC,CASSQAGGEEQYF
14,-,-,TRBV30,TRBJ2-7,TGTGCCTGCTCCGACGGGACAACCTCCTACGAGCAGTACTTC,CACSDGTTSYEQYF
13,-,-,TRBV7-3,TRBJ2-5,TGTGCCAGCAGCCCGGGGCCACAAGAGACCCAGTACTTC,CASSPGPQETQYF
13,-,TRBD1,TRBV6-5,TRBJ2-7,TGTGCCAGCAAGCTGACAGGGGCCCGTGAGCAGTACTTC,CASKLTGAREQYF
15,-,TRBD1,TRBV13,TRBJ1-4,TGTGCCAGCAGCTTGGGGACAGCCTATAATGAAAAACTGTTTTTT,CASSLGTAYNEKLFF
16,-,TRBD1,TRBV2,TRBJ1-2,TGTGCCAGCAGTGGGACAGGACTTCTTTCTCCTCGTGGCTACACCTTC,CASSGTGLLSPRGYTF
15,-,-,TRBV11-2,TRBJ1-1,TGTGCCAGCAGCCCTTTAAAGGGCCCGAACACTGAAGCTTTCTTT,CASSPLKGPNTEAFF
15,once,-,TRBV7-2,TRBJ1-4,TGTGCCAGCAGCTTAGTGGGGGGCGGGAATGAAAAACTGTTTTTT,CASSLVGGGNEKLFF
13,-,-,TRBV28,TRBJ1-1,TGTGCCAGCAGTTTTTTGTCGGGGACTGAAGCTTTCTTT,CASSFLSGTEAFF
14,-,-,TRBV28,TRBJ2-1,TGTGCCAGCAGCCTGCGGGGCGGGACCAATGAGCAGTTCTTC,CASSLRGGTNEQFF
13,-,-,TRBV15,TRBJ1-1,TGTGCCACCAGCAGCAGACAGAACACTGAAGCTTTCTTT,CATSSRQNTEAFF
15,-,TRBD2,TRBV27,TRBJ2-1,TGTGCCAGCAGTTTAGTTTACGGGAGGGACAATGAGCAGTTCTTC,CASSLVYGRDNEQFF
16,-,TRBD2,TRBV5-8,TRBJ2-1,TGTGCCAGCAGCTTGGCCCCCGGGACTAGCGGTATTGAGCAGTTCTTC,CASSLAPGTSGIEQFF
14,-,TRBD1,TRBV5-3,TRBJ1-5,TGTGCCAGAAGCGGGGGACAGACCGCCTCTCCCCAGCATTTT,CARSGGQTASPQHF
14,-,-,TRBV3-1/TRBV3-2,TRBJ2-1,TGTGCCAGCAGCCAGGGGGCCACCTACAATGAGCAGTTCTTC,CASSQGATYNEQFF
16,-,-,TRBV19,TRBJ2-1,TGTGCCAGTAGTGGCTGGGACCCGCTCTCCTACAATGAGCAGTTCTTC,CASSGWDPLSYNEQFF
15,once,TRBD2,TRBV11-3,TRBJ2-3,TGTGCCAGCAGCTTAGCCCCTAGCGGGGGTGCTACGCAGTATTTT,CASSLAPSGGATQYF
12,-,-,TRBV5-6,TRBJ2-2,TGTGCCAGCAGCTTTAACACCGGGGAGCTGTTTTTT,CASSFNTGELFF
15,-,TRBD2,TRBV9,TRBJ2-5,TGTGCCAGCAGCGTAGGACTAGCGGGAGGAGAGACCCAGTACTTC,CASSVGLAGGETQYF
13,-,TRBD2,TRBV3-1/TRBV3-2,TRBJ2-1,TGTGCCAGCAGCCAAGATGCCACCGGGACTAGCCTCTTC,CASSQDATGTSLF
15,-,TRBD1,TRBV4-1,TRBJ1-1,TGCGCCAGCAGCCGTTCGGACAGGTGGAACACTGAAGCTTTCTTT,CASSRSDRWNTEAFF
16,once,-,TRBV28,TRBJ1-5,TGTGCCAGCAGCCTACTAGGGGTGACCGACAATCAGCCCCAGCATTTT,CASSLLGVTDNQPQHF
14,-,TRBD1,TRBV28,TRBJ2-1,TGTGCCAGCAGCCCCCGGACAGGGGAATATGAGCAGTTCTTC,CASSPRTGEYEQFF
16,-,TRBD1,TRBV7-2,TRBJ1-1,TGTGCCAGCAGCTTAATTCCACAGGGGGCGGTTACTGAAGCTTTCTTT,CASSLIPQGAVTEAFF
17,-,-,TRBV4-2,TRBJ1-1,TGTGCCAGCAGCATAGGATACAGCCAGCAAACCGGGACTGAAGCTTTCTTT,CASSIGYSQQTGTEAFF
14,-,-,TRBV2,TRBJ2-3,TGTGCCAGCAGCCCAGGCGGTGGTGCAGATACGCAGTATTTT,CASSPGGGADTQYF
14,-,TRBD1,TRBV18,TRBJ2-5,TGTGCCAGCTCACCCGGGACAGAACAAGAGACCCAGTACTTC,CASSPGTEQETQYF
14,-,-,TRBV5-4,TRBJ1-1,TGTGCCAGCAGCCGGACCGTTGGCCCGGGTGAAGCTTTCTTT,CASSRTVGPGEAFF
15,-,-,TRBV27,TRBJ2-1,TGTGCCAGCACCATCCGAACCGGCTCCTACAATGAGCAGTTCTTC,CASTIRTGSYNEQFF
15,-,-,TRBV9,TRBJ1-6,TGTGCCAGCACCAACGGCGGGACACAGGGTTCACCCCTCCACTTT,CASTNGGTQGSPLHF
13,-,-,TRBV5-1,TRBJ1-2,TGCGCCAGCAGTCGAGACAGTAACTATGGCTACACCTTC,CASSRDSNYGYTF
15,-,-,TRBV7-2,TRBJ2-6,TGTGCCAGCAGCATGGGGGCCCCTGGGGCCAACGTCCTGACTTTC,CASSMGAPGANVLTF
14,-,TRBD2,TRBV10-3,TRBJ2-1,TGTGCCATCAGTGATCCCCTAGCGGGAGACCCAGAGTTCTTC,CAISDPLAGDPEFF
22,-,-,TRBV4-1,TRBJ1-1,TGCGCCAGCAGCCAAGATTTTTCCCTGTTACCCTTCGTCGGGGGTATGAACACTGAAGCTTTCTTT,CASSQDFSLLPFVGGMNTEAFF